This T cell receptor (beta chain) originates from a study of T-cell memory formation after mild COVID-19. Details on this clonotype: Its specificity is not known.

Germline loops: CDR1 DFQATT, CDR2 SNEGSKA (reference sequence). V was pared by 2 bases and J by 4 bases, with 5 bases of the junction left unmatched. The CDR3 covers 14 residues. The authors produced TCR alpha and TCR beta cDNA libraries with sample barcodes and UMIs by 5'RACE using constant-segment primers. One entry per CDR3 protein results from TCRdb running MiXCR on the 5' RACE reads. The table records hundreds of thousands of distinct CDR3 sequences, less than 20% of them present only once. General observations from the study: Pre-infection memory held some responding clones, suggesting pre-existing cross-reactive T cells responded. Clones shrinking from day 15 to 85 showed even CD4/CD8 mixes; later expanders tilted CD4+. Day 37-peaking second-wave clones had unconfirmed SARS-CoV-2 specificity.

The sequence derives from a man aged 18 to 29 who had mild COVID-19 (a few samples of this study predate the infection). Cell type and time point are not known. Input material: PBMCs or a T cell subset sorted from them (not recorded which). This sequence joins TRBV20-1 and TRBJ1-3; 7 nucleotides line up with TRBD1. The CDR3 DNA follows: TGCAGTGCTAGACCCCCGGGACAGGGAAACACCATATATTTT. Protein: CSARPPGQGNTIYF.